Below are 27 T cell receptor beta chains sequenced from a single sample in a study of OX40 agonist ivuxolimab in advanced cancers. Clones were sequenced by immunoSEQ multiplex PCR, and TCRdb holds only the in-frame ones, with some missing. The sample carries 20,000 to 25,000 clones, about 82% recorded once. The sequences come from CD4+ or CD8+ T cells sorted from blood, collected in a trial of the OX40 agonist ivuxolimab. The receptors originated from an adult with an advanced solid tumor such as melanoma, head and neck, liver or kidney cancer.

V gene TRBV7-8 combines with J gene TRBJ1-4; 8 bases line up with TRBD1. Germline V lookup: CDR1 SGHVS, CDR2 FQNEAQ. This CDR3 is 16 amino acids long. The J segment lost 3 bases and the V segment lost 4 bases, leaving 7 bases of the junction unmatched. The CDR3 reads CASSSDRGYSNEKLFF. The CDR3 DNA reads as TGTGCCAGCAGCTCCGACAGGGGTTATTCTAATGAAAAACTGTTTTTT.

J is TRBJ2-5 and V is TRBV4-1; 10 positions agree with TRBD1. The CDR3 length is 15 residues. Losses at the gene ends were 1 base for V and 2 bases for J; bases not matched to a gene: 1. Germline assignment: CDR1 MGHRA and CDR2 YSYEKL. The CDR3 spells CASSQGTGGQETQYF. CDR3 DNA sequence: TGCGCCAGCAGCCAAGGGACAGGGGGGCAAGAGACCCAGTACTTC.

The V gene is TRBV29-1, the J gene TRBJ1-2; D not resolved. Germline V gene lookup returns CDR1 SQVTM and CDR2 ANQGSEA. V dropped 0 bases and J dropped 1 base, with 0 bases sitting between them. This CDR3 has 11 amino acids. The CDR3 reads CSVEDNYGYTF. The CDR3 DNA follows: TGCAGCGTTGAAGATAACTATGGCTACACCTTC. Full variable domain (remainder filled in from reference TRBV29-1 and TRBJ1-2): SAVISQKPSRDICQRGTSLTIQCQVDSQVTMMFWYRQQPGQSLTLIATANQGSEATYESGFVIDKFPISRPNLTFSTLTVSNMSPEDSSIYLCSVEDNYGYTFGSGTRLTVV.

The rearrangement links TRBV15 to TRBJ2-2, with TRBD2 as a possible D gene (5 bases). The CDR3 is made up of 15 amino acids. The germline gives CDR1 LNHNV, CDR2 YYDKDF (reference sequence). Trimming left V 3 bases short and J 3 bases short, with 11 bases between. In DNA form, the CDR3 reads TGTGCCACCAGCAGGTTACGAGGGCACACCGGGGAGCTGTTTTTT. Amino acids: CATSRLRGHTGELFF.

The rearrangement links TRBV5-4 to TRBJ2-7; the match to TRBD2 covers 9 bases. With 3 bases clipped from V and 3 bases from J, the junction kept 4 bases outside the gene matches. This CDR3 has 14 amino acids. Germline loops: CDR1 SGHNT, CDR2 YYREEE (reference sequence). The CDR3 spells CASSSGLAVYEQYF. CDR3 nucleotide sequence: TGTGCCAGCAGCTCGGGACTAGCTGTCTACGAGCAGTACTTC. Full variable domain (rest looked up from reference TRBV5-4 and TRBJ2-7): ETGVTQSPTHLIKTRGQQVTLRCSSQSGHNTVSWYQQALGQGPQFIFQYYREEENGRGNFPPRFSGLQFPNYSSELNVNALELDDSALYLCASSSGLAVYEQYFGPGTRLTVT.

The CDR3 loop reads CASSLQGFDGYTF. CDR3 sequence (DNA): TGTGCCAGCAGTCTCCAGGGGTTTGATGGCTACACCTTC. The rearrangement uses TRBV25-1 and TRBJ1-2; D is perhaps TRBD1 (6 bases). CDR3 size: 13 residues. Germline CDR1 is MGHDK and CDR2 is SYGVNS. V was trimmed by 5 bases and J by 6 bases, leaving 13 bases between them.

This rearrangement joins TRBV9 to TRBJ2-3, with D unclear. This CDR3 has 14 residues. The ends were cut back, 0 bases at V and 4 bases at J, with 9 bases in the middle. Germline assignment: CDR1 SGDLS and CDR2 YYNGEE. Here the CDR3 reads CASSVAAQSDTQYF. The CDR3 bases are TGTGCCAGCAGCGTAGCTGCCCAGTCAGATACGCAGTATTTT.

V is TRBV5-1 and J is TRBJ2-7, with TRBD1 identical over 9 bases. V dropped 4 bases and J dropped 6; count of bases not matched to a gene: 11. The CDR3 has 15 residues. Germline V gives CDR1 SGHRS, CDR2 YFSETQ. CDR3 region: CASSPGSRTGVEQYF. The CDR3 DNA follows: TGCGCCAGCAGCCCGGGGTCCAGGACAGGGGTCGAGCAGTACTTC. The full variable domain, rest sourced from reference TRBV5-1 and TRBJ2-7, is KAGVTQTPRYLIKTRGQQVTLSCSPISGHRSVSWYQQTPGQGLQFLFEYFSETQRNKGNFPGRFSGRQFSNSRSEMNVSTLELGDSALYLCASSPGSRTGVEQYFGPGTRLTVT.

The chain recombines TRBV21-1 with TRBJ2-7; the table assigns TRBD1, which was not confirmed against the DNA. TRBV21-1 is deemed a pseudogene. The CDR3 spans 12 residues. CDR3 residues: CAREGRDSEQYF. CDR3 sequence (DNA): TGTGCCAGGGAGGGCAGGGACAGCGAGCAGTACTTC.

The CDR3 spells CASRWGVEQFF. CDR3 in DNA: TGTGCCAGCAGATGGGGGGTTGAGCAGTTCTTC. This rearrangement joins TRBV25-1 to TRBJ2-1; D possibly corresponds to TRBD2 (6 bases). Trimming shortened V by 6 bases and J by 9 bases, and 9 bases separated the two germline ends. This CDR3 region has 11 residues. The V gene's germline CDR1 is MGHDK and CDR2 SYGVNS.

CDR3 nucleotide sequence: TGCGCCAGCAGCCAAAACCTGGGACGGACCTACGAGCAGTACTTC. Its protein is CASSQNLGRTYEQYF. This chain uses TRBV4-3 with TRBJ2-7, with D perhaps matching TRBD1 or TRBD2 (5 bases each). Germline values: CDR1 LGHNA, CDR2 YSLEER. CDR3 length equals 15 residues. V shed 2 bases and J shed 2 bases, with 13 bases lying between them.

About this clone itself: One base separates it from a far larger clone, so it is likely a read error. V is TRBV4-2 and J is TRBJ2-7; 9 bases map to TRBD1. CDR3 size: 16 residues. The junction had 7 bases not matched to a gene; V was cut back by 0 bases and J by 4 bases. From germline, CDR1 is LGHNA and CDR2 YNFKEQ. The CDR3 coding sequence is TGTGCCAGCAGCCAAGAAAAACAGGGGGCTCAATACGAGCAGTACTTC. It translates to CASSQEKQGAQYEQYF.

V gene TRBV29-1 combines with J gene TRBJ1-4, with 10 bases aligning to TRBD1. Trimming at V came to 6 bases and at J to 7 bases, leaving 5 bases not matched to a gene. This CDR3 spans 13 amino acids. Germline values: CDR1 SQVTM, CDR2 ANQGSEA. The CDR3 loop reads CSVKWDRGEKLFF. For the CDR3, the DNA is TGCAGCGTCAAATGGGACAGGGGTGAAAAACTGTTTTTT. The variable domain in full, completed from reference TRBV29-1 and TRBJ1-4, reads SAVISQKPSRDICQRGTSLTIQCQVDSQVTMMFWYRQQPGQSLTLIATANQGSEATYESGFVIDKFPISRPNLTFSTLTVSNMSPEDSSIYLCSVKWDRGEKLFFGSGTQLSVL.

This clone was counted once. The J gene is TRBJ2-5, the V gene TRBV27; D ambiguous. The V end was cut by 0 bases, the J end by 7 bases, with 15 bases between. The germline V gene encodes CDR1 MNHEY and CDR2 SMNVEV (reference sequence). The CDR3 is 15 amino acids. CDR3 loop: CASSLSGFNWGTQYF. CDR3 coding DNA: TGTGCCAGCAGTTTATCAGGGTTCAACTGGGGGACCCAGTACTTC.

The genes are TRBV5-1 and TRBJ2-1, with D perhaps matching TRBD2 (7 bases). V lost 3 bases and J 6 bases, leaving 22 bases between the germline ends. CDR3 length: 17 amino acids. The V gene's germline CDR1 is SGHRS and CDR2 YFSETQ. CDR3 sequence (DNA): TGCGCCAGCAGCTGGGGGGGCGGGACGGGGAGAGGCAATGAGCAGTTCTTC. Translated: CASSWGGGTGRGNEQFF.

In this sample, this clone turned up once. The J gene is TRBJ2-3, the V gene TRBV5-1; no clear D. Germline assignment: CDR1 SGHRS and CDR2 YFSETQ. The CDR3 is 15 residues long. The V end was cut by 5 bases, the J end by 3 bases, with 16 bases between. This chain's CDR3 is CASSSAWAGTDTQYF. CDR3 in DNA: TGCGCCAGCAGTTCCGCCTGGGCTGGGACAGATACGCAGTATTTT.

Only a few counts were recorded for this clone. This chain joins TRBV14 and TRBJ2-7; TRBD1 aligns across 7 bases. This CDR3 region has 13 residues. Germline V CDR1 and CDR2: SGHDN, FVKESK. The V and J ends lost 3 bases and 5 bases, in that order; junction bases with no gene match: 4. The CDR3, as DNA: TGTGCCAGCAGCCACCGACAGGGCCACGAGCAGTACTTC. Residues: CASSHRQGHEQYF.

Here the CDR3 DNA reads TGTGCCAGCAGCTGGACAGGGCGGGTGGACGAGCAGTACTTC. The encoded protein is CASSWTGRVDEQYF. This sequence joins TRBV5-8 and TRBJ2-7, with 8 bases lining up with TRBD1. The CDR3 has 14 amino acids. Per the germline V gene, CDR1 is SGHTS and CDR2 is YDEGEE. V gave up 3 bases and J gave up 5 bases; unmatched junction bases: 7.

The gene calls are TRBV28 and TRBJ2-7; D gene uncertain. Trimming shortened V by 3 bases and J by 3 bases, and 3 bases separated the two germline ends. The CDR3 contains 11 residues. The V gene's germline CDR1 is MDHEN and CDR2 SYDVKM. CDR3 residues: CASSLNYEQYF. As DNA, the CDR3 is TGTGCCAGCAGTTTGAACTACGAGCAGTACTTC.

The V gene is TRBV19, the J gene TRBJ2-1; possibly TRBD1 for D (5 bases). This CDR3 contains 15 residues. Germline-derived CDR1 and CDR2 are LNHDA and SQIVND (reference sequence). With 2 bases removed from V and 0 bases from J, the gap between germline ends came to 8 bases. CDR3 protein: CASSIRGSSYNEQFF. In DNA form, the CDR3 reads TGTGCCAGTAGTATAAGGGGAAGCTCCTACAATGAGCAGTTCTTC.

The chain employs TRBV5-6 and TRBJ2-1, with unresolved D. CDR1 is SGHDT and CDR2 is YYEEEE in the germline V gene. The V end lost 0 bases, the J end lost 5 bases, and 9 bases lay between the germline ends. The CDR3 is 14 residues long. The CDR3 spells CASSLGLGDNEQFF. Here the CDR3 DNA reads TGTGCCAGCAGCTTGGGGTTAGGCGACAATGAGCAGTTCTTC.

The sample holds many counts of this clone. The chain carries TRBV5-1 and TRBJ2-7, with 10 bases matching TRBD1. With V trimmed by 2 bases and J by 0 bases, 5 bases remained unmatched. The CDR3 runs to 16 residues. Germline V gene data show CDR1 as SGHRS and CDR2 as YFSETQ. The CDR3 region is CASSLLGQGISYEQYF. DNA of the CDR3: TGCGCCAGCAGCTTACTGGGACAGGGGATCTCCTACGAGCAGTACTTC.

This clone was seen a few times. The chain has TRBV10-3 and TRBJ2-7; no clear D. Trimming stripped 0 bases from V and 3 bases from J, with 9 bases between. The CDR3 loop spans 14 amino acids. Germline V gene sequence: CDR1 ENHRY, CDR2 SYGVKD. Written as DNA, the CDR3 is TGTGCCATCAGTGAGTCCCTGGGAAGCTACGAGCAGTACTTC. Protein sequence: CAISESLGSYEQYF.

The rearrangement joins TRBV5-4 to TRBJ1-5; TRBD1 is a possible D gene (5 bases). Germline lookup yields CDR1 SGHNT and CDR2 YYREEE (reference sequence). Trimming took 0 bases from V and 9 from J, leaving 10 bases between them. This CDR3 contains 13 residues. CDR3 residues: CASSLGGDRPQHF. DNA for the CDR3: TGTGCCAGCAGCTTGGGGGGCGATCGGCCCCAGCATTTT.

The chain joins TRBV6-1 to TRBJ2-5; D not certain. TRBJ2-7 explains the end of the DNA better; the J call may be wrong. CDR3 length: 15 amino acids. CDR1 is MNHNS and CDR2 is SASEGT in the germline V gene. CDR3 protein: CASSEKGPLGYEQYF. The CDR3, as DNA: TGTGCCAGCAGTGAAAAGGGCCCTTTAGGATACGAGCAGTACTTC.

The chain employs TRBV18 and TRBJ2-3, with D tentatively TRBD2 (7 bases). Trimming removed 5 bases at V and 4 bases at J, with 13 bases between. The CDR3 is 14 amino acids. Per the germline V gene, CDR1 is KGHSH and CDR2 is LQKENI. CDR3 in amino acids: CASSSAGAADTQYF. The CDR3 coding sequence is TGTGCCAGCTCATCCGCGGGGGCGGCAGATACGCAGTATTTT.

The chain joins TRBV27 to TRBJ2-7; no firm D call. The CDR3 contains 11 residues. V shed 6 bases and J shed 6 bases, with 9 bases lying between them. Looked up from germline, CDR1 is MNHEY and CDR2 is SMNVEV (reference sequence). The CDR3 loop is CASRYGGEQYF. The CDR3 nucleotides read TGTGCCAGCAGGTATGGCGGCGAGCAGTACTTC.